This TCR beta chain was obtained from a study of blood T cells in healthy people across ages. A J-beta primer mix and a sample-barcoded 5' primer were used in a second PCR of about 7 to 12 cycles. TCRdb re-called the 5' RACE reads with MiXCR, one entry per CDR3 protein. Among 700,000 to 1,000,000 distinct CDR3 sequences listed, under 45% were seen once. In germline, CDR1 is SNHLY, CDR2 FYNNEI. The CDR3 extends over 13 amino acids. V shed 6 bases, J shed 8 bases, and the junction held 3 bases outside the gene matches. Comment on this clonotype: Its antigen is unknown.

The study, taken as a whole, reports: Those diversity estimates obtained from one million T cells were thought to be underestimates.

This rearrangement joins TRBV2 to TRBJ2-1; 11 positions agree with TRBD1. The sample was blood. The sequence came from a man aged 60 to 75 in good health. The CDR3 bases are TGTGCCAGCAGCGGACAGGGGGCGGATGAGCAGTTCTTC. Translation: CASSGQGADEQFF.